The source of this T cell receptor (beta chain) is a study of OX40 agonist ivuxolimab in advanced cancers. Libraries were prepared by immunoSEQ multiplex PCR; TCRdb keeps only in-frame clonotypes and omits some of them. The sample holds 100,000 or so clones, roughly 91% seen once. The germline CDR1 and CDR2 sequences are MNHNS and SASEGT. This CDR3 comprises 13 residues. V shed 6 bases and J shed 7 bases, with 15 bases lying between them. V gene TRBV6-1 combines with J gene TRBJ1-1; the D is unclear. The source of this sequence is an adult with an advanced solid tumor such as melanoma, head and neck, liver or kidney cancer. The sequencing used CD4+ or CD8+ T cells sorted from blood, collected in a trial of the OX40 agonist ivuxolimab. The DNA of the CDR3 is TGTGCCAGCAGGATGACGGGTTTGGATGAAGCTTTCTTT. It yields the protein CASRMTGLDEAFF.